Described below is a single TCR beta chain sequence and its context. Germline V gene data show CDR1 as SGHRS and CDR2 as YFSETQ. Trimming left V 4 bases short and J 5 bases short, with 15 bases between. This CDR3 contains 15 residues. The sample is drawn from a study of blood T cell repertoires in COVID-19. Sequencing used immunoSEQ multiplex PCR; TCRdb keeps in-frame clones, though not all of them. This table has fewer than 90,000 clones, around three quarters appearing once. This sequence joins TRBV5-1 and TRBJ2-2; D is unresolved. Sequences were obtained from peripheral blood. The receptor's source is a woman over 75 with acute or convalescent COVID-19. CDR3 DNA: TGCGCCAGCAGCCCGCTCGGAGCTGGGACCGGGGAGCTGTTTTTT. Translating gives CASSPLGAGTGELFF.